This section outlines one T cell receptor beta chain sequence together with its context. MiXCR was run by TCRdb on the 5' RACE reads, yielding one entry per CDR3 protein. Among roughly 170,000 distinct CDR3 sequences, roughly 20% were seen once, and the ten largest hold roughly 3.9%. These data are taken from a study of T-cell memory formation after mild COVID-19. Overall study context: Clusters of TCRs were largely donor specific.

The sequencing sample was made of PBMCs or a T cell subset sorted from them (not recorded which). This TCR derives from a young man who had mild COVID-19 (a few samples of this study predate the infection). Cell type and time point are not known.

CDR3 nucleotides: TGCAGCGTTGATCGAGGGGATGGTATCAATCAGCCCCAGCATTTT. Amino acids: CSVDRGDGINQPQHF. The chain links TRBV29-1 to TRBJ1-5; D perhaps matches TRBD1 (5 bases). The V gene lost 3 bases and the J gene lost 3 bases, with 15 bases spanning the gap. Germline CDR1 SQVTM, CDR2 ANQGSEA. This CDR3 comprises 15 residues.